The rows below give T cell receptor beta chains drawn from one sample of a study of type 1 regulatory T cells. Via MiXCR, TCRdb re-called the reads, giving one row per CDR3 protein. The table lists about 100,000 distinct CDR3 sequences, roughly 31% of them singletons, with around 2.2% in the top ten. Sequencing was carried out using CD4+ T cells, either the whole sample or a sorted fraction (not recorded which). All receptors derive from a human donor in good health. The CDR3 runs from the conserved cysteine through the conserved F or W. Fields, in order: clone size, V gene, J gene, D gene, CDR3 DNA, CDR3 protein. A D gene is named only where the DNA matches it firmly. Size values are once, few and many counts, or a class for expanded clones, and some rows have none.

size: few; V: TRBV28; J: TRBJ2-7; D: -; DNA: TGTGCCACCGTCAGCTACGAGCAGTACTTC; CDR3: CATVSYEQYF
size: -; V: TRBV3-1; J: TRBJ2-1; D: -; DNA: TGTGCCAGCAGTCTGTCGACTAGTTATCGTGAGCAGTTCTTC; CDR3: CASSLSTSYREQFF
size: -; V: TRBV28; J: TRBJ2-1; D: TRBD2; DNA: TGTGCCAGCAGTTTATCGCGGGAGGGCTACAATGAGCAGTTCTTC; CDR3: CASSLSREGYNEQFF
size: few; V: TRBV18; J: TRBJ1-1; D: -; DNA: TGTGCCAGCTCACCACTAGGTGGGGGGGACACTGAAGCTTTCTTT; CDR3: CASSPLGGGDTEAFF
size: -; V: TRBV11-2; J: TRBJ2-6; D: TRBD1; DNA: TGTGCCAGCAGCTTAGTGGTGTCTCTTGGACAGGGGGTCTGGGCCAACGTCCTGACTTTC; CDR3: CASSLVVSLGQGVWANVLTF
size: few; V: TRBV29-1; J: TRBJ1-1; D: TRBD1; DNA: TGCAGCGTTGAGGGACAGGGGCACACTGAAGCTTTCTTT; CDR3: CSVEGQGHTEAFF
size: -; V: TRBV6-4; J: TRBJ2-1; D: -; DNA: TGTGCCAGCAGTGACTTCGTAGGTCTCAGGAGGGATGAGCAGTTCTTC; CDR3: CASSDFVGLRRDEQFF
size: -; V: TRBV7-2; J: TRBJ1-6; D: TRBD1; DNA: TGTGCCAGCATCCCCGGGCGGGGACAGGGCTATTCACCCCTCCACTTT; CDR3: CASIPGRGQGYSPLHF
size: -; V: TRBV20-1; J: TRBJ2-1; D: -; DNA: TGCAGTGGGTACCCGGGGACGTACAATGAGCAGTTCTTC; CDR3: CSGYPGTYNEQFF
size: few; V: TRBV24-1; J: TRBJ2-3; D: -; DNA: TGTGCCACCAGTGATTTGGTCGGGTCGGATACGCAGTATTTT; CDR3: CATSDLVGSDTQYF
size: -; V: TRBV7-6; J: TRBJ2-2; D: -; DNA: TGTGCCAGCAGCTCCACGGGACAAGCGAACACCGGGGAGCTGTTTTTT; CDR3: CASSSTGQANTGELFF
size: -; V: TRBV15; J: TRBJ1-1; D: -; DNA: TGTGCCACCAGCAGAGCAGGGAACCGAAGCCCTGAAGCTTTCTTT; CDR3: CATSRAGNRSPEAFF
size: -; V: TRBV5-1; J: TRBJ2-2; D: TRBD2; DNA: TGCGCCAGCAGCGTCCCGTGGAGCGGGACCACCGGGGAGCTGTTTTTT; CDR3: CASSVPWSGTTGELFF
size: -; V: TRBV20-1; J: TRBJ1-3; D: -; DNA: TGCAGTGCTAGATACCCATCAGTGAACACCATATATTTT; CDR3: CSARYPSVNTIYF
size: -; V: TRBV4-1; J: TRBJ1-1; D: -; DNA: TGCGCCAGCAGCCAAGATTTACAGCAGAACACTGATGCTTTCTTT; CDR3: CASSQDLQQNTDAFF
size: few; V: TRBV20-1; J: TRBJ2-7; D: -; DNA: TGCAGTGCCGCATCCCCTTCGGGGGACGAGCAGTACTTC; CDR3: CSAASPSGDEQYF